A single sample is the source of the 27 T cell receptor beta chains below, sequenced in a study of technical replicates of blood from a handful of donors. TCRdb keeps only in-frame clones here, not all; method: immunoSEQ multiplex PCR. The sample lists 45,000 to 50,000 clones, about 94% occurring once. Sequencing was carried out using PBMCs. The receptors were sampled from a human donor in good health. Some clones in this sample may be carry-over from other donors' samples.

The CDR3 DNA is TGTGCCAGCAGCTCTAGGTGGGGTAGCGGGAGAGCAGATACGCAGTATTTT. Its protein product is CASSSRWGSGRADTQYF. The V gene is TRBV7-2, the J gene TRBJ2-3; 9 nucleotides match TRBD2. CDR1 and CDR2 from the germline V gene are SGHTA and FQGNSA. The CDR3 sequence is 17 residues long. The V gene end was trimmed by 4 bases and the J gene end by 4 bases; junction bases not matched to a gene: 12.

The gene calls are TRBV6-6 and TRBJ1-1, with 8 bases that match TRBD1. The V gene end was trimmed by 6 bases and the J gene end by 0 bases; junction bases not matched to a gene: 9. Germline lookup yields CDR1 MNHNY and CDR2 SVGAGI (reference sequence). The CDR3 runs to 16 residues. The CDR3 DNA reads as TGTGCCAGCAGCGTCGGACAGGGTAACATGAACACTGAAGCTTTCTTT. Protein: CASSVGQGNMNTEAFF.

This chain joins TRBV30 and TRBJ1-4; no firm D call. This CDR3 is 13 amino acids long. V lost 3 bases, J lost 8 bases, and 13 bases lay in between. Germline V gene data show CDR1 as GTSNPN and CDR2 as SVGIG (reference sequence). The CDR3 is CAWRIQVYEKLFF. In DNA form, the CDR3 reads TGTGCCTGGAGAATCCAGGTTTACGAAAAACTGTTTTTT. The complete variable domain, with remaining parts taken from reference TRBV30 and TRBJ1-4, reads SQTIHQWPATLVQPVGSPLSLECTVEGTSNPNLYWYRQAAGRGLQLLFYSVGIGQISSEVPQNLSASRPQDRQFILSSKKLLLSDSGFYLCAWRIQVYEKLFFGSGTQLSVL.

This chain joins TRBV10-3 and TRBJ2-2; D may be TRBD1 (5 bases). Germline V gene sequence: CDR1 ENHRY, CDR2 SYGVKD. The CDR3 extends over 14 amino acids. Trimming stripped 2 bases from V and 5 bases from J, with 9 bases between. The CDR3 is CAISEQGRTGELFF. The CDR3 DNA reads as TGTGCCATCAGTGAGCAGGGTCGGACCGGGGAGCTGTTTTTT.

The rearrangement joins TRBV6-5 to TRBJ1-1; D might be TRBD1 (6 bases). The CDR3 totals 15 residues. The ends were cut back, 6 bases at V and 0 bases at J, with 14 bases in the middle. Germline CDR1 MNHEY, CDR2 SVGAGI. CDR3 DNA sequence: TGTGCCAGCAGGGACGGGGGGCGGGTGAACACTGAAGCTTTCTTT. As protein: CASRDGGRVNTEAFF.

The V call is TRBV7-9, the J call TRBJ1-4; tentatively, D is TRBD1 (5 bases). This CDR3 spans 14 amino acids. V shed 2 bases and J shed 8 bases, with 12 bases lying between them. CDR1 and CDR2 from the germline V gene are SEHNR and FQNEAQ (reference sequence). DNA for the CDR3: TGTGCCAGCAGCTTAAAAACGCAGGGCGAAAAACTGTTTTTT. Its protein product is CASSLKTQGEKLFF. Combining the CDR3 with reference TRBV7-9 and TRBJ1-4 gives the whole variable domain DTGVSQNPRHKITKRGQNVTFRCDPISEHNRLYWYRQTLGQGPEFLTYFQNEAQLEKSRLLSDRFSAERPKGSFSTLEIQRTEQGDSAMYLCASSLKTQGEKLFFGSGTQLSVL.

The V and J genes are TRBV29-1 and TRBJ2-7, with 7 bases matching TRBD2. The CDR3 spans 15 residues. Unmatched junction bases numbered 10, after V lost 3 bases and J lost 2 bases. CDR1 is SQVTM and CDR2 is ANQGSEA in the germline V gene. The CDR3 coding sequence is TGCAGCGTTGAGGTCCGCACTAGCGAGGCCTACGAGCAGTACTTC. Protein product: CSVEVRTSEAYEQYF.

This chain connects TRBV27 to TRBJ2-6, with TRBD2 as a possible D gene (6 bases). CDR1 MNHEY and CDR2 SMNVEV come from the germline V gene (reference sequence). Trimming pared 6 bases from V and 0 bases from J, leaving 18 bases between. The CDR3 totals 18 residues. CDR3 protein: CASSKKGARDSGANVLTF. As DNA, the CDR3 is TGTGCCAGCAGCAAAAAGGGCGCGCGGGACTCTGGGGCCAACGTCCTGACTTTC.

By proportion, this clone is medium-sized. V usage is TRBV5-6 and J usage is TRBJ2-5, with D unclear. Germline CDR1 reads SGHDT; CDR2 reads YYEEEE. The CDR3 sequence is 14 residues long. Trimming took 0 bases from V and 0 from J, leaving 6 bases between them. The CDR3 coding sequence is TGTGCCAGCAGCTTGGTGGCAGACCAAGAGACCCAGTACTTC. It specifies CASSLVADQETQYF.

The chain couples TRBV9 to TRBJ2-1; 10 bases are a match to TRBD2. V was clipped by 2 bases and J by 0 bases; unmatched bases: 2. The CDR3 spans 16 residues. Looked up from germline, CDR1 is SGDLS and CDR2 is YYNGEE. DNA of the CDR3: TGTGCCAGCAGCGTCAGCGGGGGGGCCTCCTACAATGAGCAGTTCTTC. Protein: CASSVSGGASYNEQFF.

This chain connects TRBV5-6 to TRBJ2-7; TRBD2 matches at 11 bases. The germline V gene has CDR1 SGHDT and CDR2 YYEEEE. The CDR3 runs 16 residues. J was trimmed by 4 bases and V by 4 bases; bases with no gene match: 10. The CDR3 DNA reads as TGTGCCAGCAGCAGGGCCGGGACTAGCGGAAAGTACGAGCAGTACTTC. Residues: CASSRAGTSGKYEQYF.

V and J are TRBV7-9 and TRBJ2-5; D remains unclear. In germline, CDR1 is SEHNR, CDR2 FQNEAQ (reference sequence). The CDR3 loop spans 12 amino acids. V lost 5 bases to trimming and J lost 4 bases, with 8 bases between them. This chain's CDR3 is CASSHAGETQYF. The CDR3 DNA reads as TGTGCCAGCAGCCATGCAGGAGAGACCCAGTACTTC.

The V and J genes are TRBV4-1 and TRBJ1-1; D is uncertain. V lost 0 bases, J lost 0 bases, and 11 bases lay in between. The germline V gene has CDR1 MGHRA and CDR2 YSYEKL. The CDR3 sequence is 16 residues long. The CDR3 DNA follows: TGCGCCAGCAGCCAAGATCAGGCAGGTTTGAACACTGAAGCTTTCTTT. Its protein product is CASSQDQAGLNTEAFF.

The genes are TRBV6-1 and TRBJ2-3; tentative D call: TRBD2 (5 bases). The CDR3 length is 14 residues. The germline V gene encodes CDR1 MNHNS and CDR2 SASEGT. With 4 bases removed from V and 3 bases from J, the gap between germline ends came to 11 bases. CDR3 in DNA: TGTGCCAGCAGTGGGGCGGGTCAAACAGATACGCAGTATTTT. This translates into CASSGAGQTDTQYF.

V gene TRBV9 combines with J gene TRBJ2-1; D ambiguous. From germline, CDR1 is SGDLS and CDR2 YYNGEE. The CDR3 covers 15 residues. The ends were cut back, 2 bases at V and 2 bases at J, with 11 bases in the middle. The CDR3 protein is CASSVVLAPYNEQFF. CDR3 nucleotide sequence: TGTGCCAGCAGCGTGGTTCTGGCCCCCTACAATGAGCAGTTCTTC.

The V call is TRBV5-1, the J call TRBJ2-5; perhaps TRBD2 as D (7 bases). The CDR3 consists of 15 residues. Germline V CDR1 and CDR2: SGHRS, YFSETQ. Trimming removed 5 bases at V and 4 bases at J, with 18 bases between. CDR3 nucleotides: TGCGCCAGCAGTTGGGTTGGGGGGGCTGGAGAGACCCAGTACTTC. Protein sequence: CASSWVGGAGETQYF.

V is TRBV5-6 and J is TRBJ1-2, with TRBD1 identical over 8 bases. The germline CDR1 and CDR2 sequences are SGHDT and YYEEEE. Unmatched junction bases numbered 3, after V lost 4 bases and J lost 4 bases. This CDR3 comprises 13 residues. The CDR3 DNA is TGTGCCAGCAGCCCCGACAGGGGCTATGGCTACACCTTC. Amino acids: CASSPDRGYGYTF.

This clone appeared a few times. At one end the junction does not follow the germline gene, possibly because of a read error. The V and J genes are TRBV2 and TRBJ1-1; no reliable D call. CDR3 length equals 8 residues. Per the germline V gene, CDR1 is SNHLY and CDR2 is FYNNEI. The CDR3 sequence: CASSVEHF. The CDR3 DNA is TGTGCCAGCAGTGTTGAGCACTTT.

The chain employs TRBV7-6 and TRBJ2-1, with D hard to call. Germline-derived CDR1 and CDR2 are SGHVS and FNYEAQ. V lost 1 base and J 8 bases, leaving 15 bases between the germline ends. The CDR3 covers 15 residues. The CDR3 bases are TGTGCCAGCAGCTTAGAGGAGCCCCCCCTGGATGAGCAGTTCTTC. Translation gives CASSLEEPPLDEQFF.

This clone showed up just a few times. The V call is TRBV6-6, the J call TRBJ2-7; D is ambiguous. CDR1 and CDR2 (germline): MNHNY, SVGAGI (reference sequence). Trimming removed 6 bases at V and 6 bases at J, with 21 bases between. The CDR3 runs 15 residues. The CDR3 region is CASRTSGFLVLEQYF. The DNA of the CDR3 is TGTGCCAGCAGGACTTCCGGATTTTTAGTACTCGAGCAGTACTTC.

The CDR3 DNA sequence: TGTGCCAGCAGTGGAGTAGCGGGACCTTCCTACAATGAGCAGTTCTTC. Its translation: CASSGVAGPSYNEQFF. The chain links TRBV25-1 to TRBJ2-1; 8 bases are shared with TRBD2. Germline assignment: CDR1 MGHDK and CDR2 SYGVNS. J gave up 1 base and V 4 bases, and 6 bases lay outside the gene matches. The CDR3 is 16 residues long.

There are a few counts of this clone. This same CDR3 is encoded by further DNA sequences in the sample. The V call is TRBV7-6, the J call TRBJ2-5; D is undetermined. Germline V gene sequence: CDR1 SGHVS, CDR2 FNYEAQ. V was shortened by 5 bases and J by 5 bases, with 9 bases between the two germline ends. CDR3 length: 12 amino acids. CDR3 bases: TGTGCCAGCAGCCTTAATCGGGAGACCCAGTACTTC. It codes for CASSLNRETQYF.

The rearrangement uses TRBV10-3 and TRBJ1-2, with 8 bases aligning to TRBD1. Per the germline V gene, CDR1 is ENHRY and CDR2 is SYGVKD. Trimming at V came to 7 bases and at J to 6 bases, leaving 13 bases not matched to a gene. The CDR3 consists of 15 residues. The CDR3 DNA is TGTGCCATCAACCCGGGACAGGAAGTTTTCGATGGCTACACCTTC. Amino acid sequence: CAINPGQEVFDGYTF.

V and J are TRBV19 and TRBJ2-7; D ambiguous. CDR1 is LNHDA and CDR2 is SQIVND in the germline V gene (reference sequence). This CDR3 has 12 residues. V lost 5 bases to trimming and J lost 6 bases, with 11 bases between them. Here the CDR3 reads CASSPLRGEQYF. CDR3 in DNA: TGTGCCAGTAGTCCGTTACGAGGCGAGCAGTACTTC.

This chain joins TRBV7-2 and TRBJ2-3, with TRBD2 as a possible D gene (6 bases). The V gene lost 1 base and the J gene lost 1 base, with 12 bases spanning the gap. CDR3 length: 16 amino acids. Per the germline V gene, CDR1 is SGHTA and CDR2 is FQGNSA. CDR3 in amino acids: CASSLVGGVGTDTQYF. As DNA, the CDR3 is TGTGCCAGCAGCTTAGTCGGCGGGGTCGGCACAGATACGCAGTATTTT. Complete variable domain (other parts from reference TRBV7-2 and TRBJ2-3): GAGVSQSPSNKVTEKGKDVELRCDPISGHTALYWYRQSLGQGLEFLIYFQGNSAPDKSGLPSDRFSAERTGGSVSTLTIQRTQQEDSAVYLCASSLVGGVGTDTQYFGPGTRLTVL.

The rearrangement links TRBV5-6 to TRBJ2-5, with 7 bases fitting TRBD1. This CDR3 spans 15 amino acids. J was trimmed by 12 bases and V by 7 bases; bases with no gene match: 21. Germline CDR1 SGHDT, CDR2 YYEEEE. CDR3 in amino acids: CASGPYNRGLDVKYF. The CDR3, as DNA: TGTGCCAGCGGACCGTATAACAGGGGCTTAGATGTCAAGTACTTC. The complete variable domain, with remaining parts taken from reference TRBV5-6 and TRBJ2-5, reads DAGVTQSPTHLIKTRGQQVTLRCSPKSGHDTVSWYQQALGQGPQFIFQYYEEEERQRGNFPDRFSGHQFPNYSSELNVNALLLGDSALYLCASGPYNRGLDVKYFGPGTRLLVL.

This clone turned up a few times. This chain connects TRBV2 to TRBJ1-4, with 7 nucleotides matching TRBD1. CDR3 length: 14 amino acids. V lost 5 bases, J lost 8 bases, and 8 bases stayed unmatched. Germline lookup yields CDR1 SNHLY and CDR2 FYNNEI. CDR3 residues: CASSRQGVKEKLFF. In DNA form, the CDR3 reads TGTGCCAGCAGTAGGCAGGGGGTGAAGGAAAAACTGTTTTTT. Variable domain in full (rest from reference TRBV2 and TRBJ1-4): EPEVTQTPSHQVTQMGQEVILRCVPISNHLYFYWYRQILGQKVEFLVSFYNNEISEKSEIFDDQFSVERPDGSNFTLKIRSTKLEDSAMYFCASSRQGVKEKLFFGSGTQLSVL.